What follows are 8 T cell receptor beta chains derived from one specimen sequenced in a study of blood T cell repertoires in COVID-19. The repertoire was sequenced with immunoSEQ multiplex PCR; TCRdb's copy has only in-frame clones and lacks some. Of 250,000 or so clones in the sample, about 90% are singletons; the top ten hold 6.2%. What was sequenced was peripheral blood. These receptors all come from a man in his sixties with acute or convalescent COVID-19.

In nucleotides, the CDR3 is TGTGCCAGCAGTTATTCACAGGGTTATGAGCAGTACTTC. Protein: CASSYSQGYEQYF. The chain links TRBV6-6 to TRBJ2-7; TRBD1 is a possible D gene (6 bases). Germline assignment: CDR1 MNHNY and CDR2 SVGAGI (reference sequence). The V end lost 3 bases, the J end lost 7 bases, and 13 bases lay between the germline ends. The CDR3 has 13 residues.

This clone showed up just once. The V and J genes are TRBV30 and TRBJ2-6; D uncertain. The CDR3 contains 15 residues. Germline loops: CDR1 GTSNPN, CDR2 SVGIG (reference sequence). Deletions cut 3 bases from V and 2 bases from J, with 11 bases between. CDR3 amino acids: CAWSPLTPGANVLTF. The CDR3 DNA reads TGTGCCTGGAGCCCTCTAACTCCTGGGGCCAACGTCCTGACTTTC.

The DNA of the CDR3 is TGCGCCAGCAGCCAAGAGCTCGGACAGGCGCGGCAGCCCCAGCATTTT. Translating it yields CASSQELGQARQPQHF. The chain links TRBV4-1 to TRBJ1-5, with TRBD1 matching over 7 bases. This CDR3 is 16 amino acids long. J was trimmed by 7 bases and V by 0 bases; bases with no gene match: 9. Germline CDR1 and CDR2: MGHRA and YSYEKL.

CDR3 nucleotide sequence: TGCAGCGCCCTAGCGGGAAGGGGATACGAGCAGTACTTC. Amino acids: CSALAGRGYEQYF. This chain joins TRBV29-1 and TRBJ2-7, with TRBD2 identical over 9 bases. The CDR3 has 13 residues. The V gene end was trimmed by 7 bases and the J gene end by 4 bases; junction bases not matched to a gene: 8. CDR1 and CDR2 (germline): SQVTM, ANQGSEA.

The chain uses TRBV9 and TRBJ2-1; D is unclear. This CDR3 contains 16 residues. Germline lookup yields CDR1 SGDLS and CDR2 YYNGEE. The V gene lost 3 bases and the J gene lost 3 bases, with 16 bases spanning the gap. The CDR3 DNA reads TGTGCCAGCAGCGCAGCGACCTATCCTAGCTACAATGAGCAGTTCTTC. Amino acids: CASSAATYPSYNEQFF.

Here the CDR3 DNA reads TGCGCCAGCAGCCAGGGACAGGGAAGCTATGGCTACACCTTC. This sequence encodes CASSQGQGSYGYTF. This chain links TRBV4-1 with TRBJ1-2; TRBD1 aligns across 9 bases. CDR3 length: 14 amino acids. In germline, CDR1 is MGHRA, CDR2 YSYEKL. The V and J ends lost 3 bases and 4 bases, in that order; junction bases with no gene match: 3.

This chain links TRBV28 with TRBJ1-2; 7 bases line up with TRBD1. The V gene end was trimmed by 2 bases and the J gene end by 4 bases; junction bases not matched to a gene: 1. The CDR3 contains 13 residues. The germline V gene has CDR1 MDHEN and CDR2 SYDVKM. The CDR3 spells CASSLTGAYGYTF. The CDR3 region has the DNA TGTGCCAGCAGTTTAACAGGGGCCTATGGCTACACCTTC.

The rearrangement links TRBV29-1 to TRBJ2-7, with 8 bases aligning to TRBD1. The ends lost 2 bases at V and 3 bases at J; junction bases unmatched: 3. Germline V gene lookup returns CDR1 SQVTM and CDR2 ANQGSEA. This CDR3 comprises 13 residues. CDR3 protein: CSVEQGADYEQYF. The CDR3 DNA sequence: TGCAGCGTTGAACAGGGGGCTGACTACGAGCAGTACTTC.